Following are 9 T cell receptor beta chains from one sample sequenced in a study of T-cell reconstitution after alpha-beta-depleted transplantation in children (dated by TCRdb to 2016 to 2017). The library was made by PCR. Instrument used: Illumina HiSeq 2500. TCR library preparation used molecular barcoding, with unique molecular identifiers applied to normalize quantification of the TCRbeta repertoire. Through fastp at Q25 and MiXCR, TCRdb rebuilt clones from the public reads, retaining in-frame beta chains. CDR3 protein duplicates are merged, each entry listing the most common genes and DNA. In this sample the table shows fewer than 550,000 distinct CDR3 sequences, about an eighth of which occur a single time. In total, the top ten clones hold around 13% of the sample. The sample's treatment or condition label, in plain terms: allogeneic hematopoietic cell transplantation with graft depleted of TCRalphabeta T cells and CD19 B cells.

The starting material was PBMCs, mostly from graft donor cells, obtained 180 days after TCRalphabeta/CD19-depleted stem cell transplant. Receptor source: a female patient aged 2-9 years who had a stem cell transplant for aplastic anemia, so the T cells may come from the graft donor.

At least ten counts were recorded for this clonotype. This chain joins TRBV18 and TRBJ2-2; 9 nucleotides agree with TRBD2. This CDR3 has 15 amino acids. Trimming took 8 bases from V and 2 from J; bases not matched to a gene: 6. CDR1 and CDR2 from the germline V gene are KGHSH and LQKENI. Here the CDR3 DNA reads TGTGCCAGCAGCCCGCGGGGGGGCAACACCGGGGAGCTGTTTTTT. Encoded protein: CASSPRGGNTGELFF.

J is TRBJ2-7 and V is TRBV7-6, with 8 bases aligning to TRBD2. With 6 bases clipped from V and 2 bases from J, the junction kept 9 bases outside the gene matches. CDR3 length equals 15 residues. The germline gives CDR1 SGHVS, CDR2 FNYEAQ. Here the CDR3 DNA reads TGTGCCAGCAGTCCCGGGACTAGTGGGACCTACGAGCAGTACTTC. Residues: CASSPGTSGTYEQYF.

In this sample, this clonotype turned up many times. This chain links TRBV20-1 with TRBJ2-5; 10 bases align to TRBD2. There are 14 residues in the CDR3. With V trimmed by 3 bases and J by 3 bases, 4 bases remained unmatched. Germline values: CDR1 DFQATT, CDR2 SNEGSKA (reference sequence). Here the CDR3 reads CSASGAGGEETQYF. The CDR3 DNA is TGCAGTGCTAGCGGAGCGGGAGGGGAAGAGACCCAGTACTTC.

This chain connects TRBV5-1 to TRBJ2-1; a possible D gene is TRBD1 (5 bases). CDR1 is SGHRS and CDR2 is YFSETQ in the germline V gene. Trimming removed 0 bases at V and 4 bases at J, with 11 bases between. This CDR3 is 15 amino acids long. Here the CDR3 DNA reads TGCGCCAGCAGCTTGGCAGGCAGGGCGTACAATGAGCAGTTCTTC. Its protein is CASSLAGRAYNEQFF.

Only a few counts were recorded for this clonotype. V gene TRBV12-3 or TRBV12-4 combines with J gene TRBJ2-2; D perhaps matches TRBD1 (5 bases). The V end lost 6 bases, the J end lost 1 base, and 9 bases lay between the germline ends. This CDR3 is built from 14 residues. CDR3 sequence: CASRTGRNTGELFF. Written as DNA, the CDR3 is TGTGCCAGCAGAACAGGTCGGAACACCGGGGAGCTGTTTTTT.

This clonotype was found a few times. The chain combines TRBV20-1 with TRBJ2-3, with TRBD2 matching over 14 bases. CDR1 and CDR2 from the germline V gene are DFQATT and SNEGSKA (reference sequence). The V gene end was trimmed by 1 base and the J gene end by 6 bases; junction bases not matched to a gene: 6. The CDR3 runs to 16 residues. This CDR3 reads CSARVGGLAGADTQYF. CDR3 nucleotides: TGCAGTGCTAGAGTGGGGGGACTAGCGGGAGCGGATACGCAGTATTTT.

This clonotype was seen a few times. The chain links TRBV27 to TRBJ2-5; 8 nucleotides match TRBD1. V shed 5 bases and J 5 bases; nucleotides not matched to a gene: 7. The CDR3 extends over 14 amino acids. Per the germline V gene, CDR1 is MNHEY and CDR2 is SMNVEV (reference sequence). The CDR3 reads CASSVPGGRETQYF. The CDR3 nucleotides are TGTGCCAGCAGTGTTCCAGGGGGCCGGGAGACCCAGTACTTC.

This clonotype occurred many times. DNA of the CDR3: TGTGCCAGCAGCGTACGACAGGGGAACACCGGGGAGCTGTTTTTT. Amino acids: CASSVRQGNTGELFF. The chain links TRBV9 to TRBJ2-2; 7 nucleotides line up with TRBD1. The CDR3 totals 15 residues. V was clipped by 1 base and J by 1 base; unmatched bases: 1. Germline lookup yields CDR1 SGDLS and CDR2 YYNGEE. Complete variable domain (other parts from reference TRBV9 and TRBJ2-2): DSGVTQTPKHLITATGQRVTLRCSPRSGDLSVYWYQQSLDQGLQFLIQYYNGEERAKGNILERFSAQQFPDLHSELNLSSLELGDSALYFCASSVRQGNTGELFFGEGSRLTVL.

CDR3 DNA sequence: TGTGCCATCAGTGAATACCACTTTACGAGGACAGGGGGCCTGACGCGCGAGACCCAGTACTTC. This encodes CAISEYHFTRTGGLTRETQYF. The rearrangement uses TRBV10-3 and TRBJ2-5; the match to TRBD1 covers 11 bases. Germline V CDR1 and CDR2: ENHRY, SYGVKD. V dropped 3 bases and J dropped 5; count of bases not matched to a gene: 23. This CDR3 region has 21 residues.